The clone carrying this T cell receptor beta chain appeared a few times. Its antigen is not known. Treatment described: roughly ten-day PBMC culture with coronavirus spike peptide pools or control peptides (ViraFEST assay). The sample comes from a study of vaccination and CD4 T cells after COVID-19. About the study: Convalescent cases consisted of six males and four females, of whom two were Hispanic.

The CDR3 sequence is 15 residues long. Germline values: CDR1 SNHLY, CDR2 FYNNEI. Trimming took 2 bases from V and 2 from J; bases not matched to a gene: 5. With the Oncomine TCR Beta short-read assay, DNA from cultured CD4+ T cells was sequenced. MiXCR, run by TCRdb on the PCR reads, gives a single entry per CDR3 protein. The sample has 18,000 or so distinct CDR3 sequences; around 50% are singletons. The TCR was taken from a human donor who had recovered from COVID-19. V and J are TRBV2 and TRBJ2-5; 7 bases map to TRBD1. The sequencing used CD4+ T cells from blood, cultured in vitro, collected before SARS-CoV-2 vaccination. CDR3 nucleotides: TGTGCCAGCAGTGAACTGGGGACAGCGCAAGAGACCCAGTACTTC. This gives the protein CASSELGTAQETQYF. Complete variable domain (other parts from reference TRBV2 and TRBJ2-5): EPEVTQTPSHQVTQMGQEVILRCVPISNHLYFYWYRQILGQKVEFLVSFYNNEISEKSEIFDDQFSVERPDGSNFTLKIRSTKLEDSAMYFCASSELGTAQETQYFGPGTRLLVL.